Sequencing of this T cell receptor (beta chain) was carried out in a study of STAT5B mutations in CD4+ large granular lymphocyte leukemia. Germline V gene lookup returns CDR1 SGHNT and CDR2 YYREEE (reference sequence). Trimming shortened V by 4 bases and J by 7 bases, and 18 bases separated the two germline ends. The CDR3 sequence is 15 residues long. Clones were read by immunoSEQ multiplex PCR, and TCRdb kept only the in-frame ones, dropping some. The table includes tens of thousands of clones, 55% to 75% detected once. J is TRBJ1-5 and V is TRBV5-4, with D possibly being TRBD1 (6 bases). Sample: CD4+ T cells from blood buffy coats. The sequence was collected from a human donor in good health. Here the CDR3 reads CASSPSGGGGQPQHF. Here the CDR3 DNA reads TGTGCCAGCAGCCCGTCGGGGGGGGGCGGGCAGCCCCAGCATTTT. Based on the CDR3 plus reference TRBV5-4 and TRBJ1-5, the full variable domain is ETGVTQSPTHLIKTRGQQVTLRCSSQSGHNTVSWYQQALGQGPQFIFQYYREEENGRGNFPPRFSGLQFPNYSSELNVNALELDDSALYLCASSPSGGGGQPQHFGDGTRLSIL.